This record concerns one TCR beta chain sequence. What it binds is not known. Using its own MiXCR run on the 5' RACE reads, TCRdb lists one record per CDR3 protein. The data contain tens of thousands of distinct CDR3 sequences, 29% of them seen just once; the ten biggest clones take up 3.7%. The germline gives CDR1 DFQATT, CDR2 SNEGSKA (reference sequence). This CDR3 spans 12 amino acids. V dropped 2 bases and J dropped 3 bases, with 8 bases sitting between them. Study outcomes and limitations: Whole repertoires were not studied in the larger cohort, only one V-J beta rearrangement. In terms of TCR gene usage, tumor memory CD4+ T cells clustered together with blood and lymph node memory CD4+ cells, as well as with lymph node naive CD4+ cells.

The receptor was derived from a female donor with breast cancer. The sample comprised memory CD4+ T cells sorted from a lymph node. Subset noted: memory CD4+ T cells, CD4+CD45RO+CD25-. The rearrangement uses TRBV20-1 and TRBJ2-7; D may be TRBD1 (6 bases). The CDR3 bases are TGCAGTGCTAGAAGGGACAACTACGAGCAGTACTTC. This gives the protein CSARRDNYEQYF.